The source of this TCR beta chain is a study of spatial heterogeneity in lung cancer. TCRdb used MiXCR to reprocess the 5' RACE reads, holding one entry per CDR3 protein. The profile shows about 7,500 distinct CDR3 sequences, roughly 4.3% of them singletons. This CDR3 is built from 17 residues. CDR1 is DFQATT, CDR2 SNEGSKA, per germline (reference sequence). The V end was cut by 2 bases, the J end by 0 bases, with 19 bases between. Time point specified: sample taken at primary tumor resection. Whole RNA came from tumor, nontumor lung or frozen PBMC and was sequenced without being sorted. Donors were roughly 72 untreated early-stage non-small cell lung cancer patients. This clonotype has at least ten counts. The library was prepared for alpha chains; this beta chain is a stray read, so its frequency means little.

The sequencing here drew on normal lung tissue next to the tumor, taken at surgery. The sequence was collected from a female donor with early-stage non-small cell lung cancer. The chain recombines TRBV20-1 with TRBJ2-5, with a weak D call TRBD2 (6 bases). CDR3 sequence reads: CSARSPWLARNQETQYF. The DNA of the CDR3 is TGCAGTGCTAGATCCCCTTGGCTAGCGCGGAACCAAGAGACCCAGTACTTC.